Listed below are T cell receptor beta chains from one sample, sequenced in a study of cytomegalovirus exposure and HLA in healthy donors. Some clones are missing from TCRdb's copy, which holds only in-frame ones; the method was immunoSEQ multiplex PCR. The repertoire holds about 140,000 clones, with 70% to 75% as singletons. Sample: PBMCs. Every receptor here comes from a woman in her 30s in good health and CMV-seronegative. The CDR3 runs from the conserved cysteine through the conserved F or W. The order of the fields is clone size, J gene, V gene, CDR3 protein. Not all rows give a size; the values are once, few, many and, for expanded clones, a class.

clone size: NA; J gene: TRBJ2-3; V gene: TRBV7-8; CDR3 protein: CASSATGVVTDTQYF
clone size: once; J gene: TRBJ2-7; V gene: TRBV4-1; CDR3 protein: CASSQDRGLQYF
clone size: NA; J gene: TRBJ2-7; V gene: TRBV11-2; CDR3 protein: CASSRGLAGNYEQYF
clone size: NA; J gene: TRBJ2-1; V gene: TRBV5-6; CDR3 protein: CASTVLQGSYNEQFF
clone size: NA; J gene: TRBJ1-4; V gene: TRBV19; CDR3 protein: CASSIRGRRNEKLFF
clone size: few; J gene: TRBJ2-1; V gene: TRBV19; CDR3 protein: CASSPGGDYNEQFF
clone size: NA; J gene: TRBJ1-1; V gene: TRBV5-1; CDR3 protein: CASSLRLVRGWGSMNTEAFF
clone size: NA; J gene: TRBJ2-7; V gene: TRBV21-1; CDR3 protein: CASSQAPSGIPHEQYF
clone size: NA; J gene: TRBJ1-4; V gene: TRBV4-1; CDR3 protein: CASSQPGTGNEKLFF
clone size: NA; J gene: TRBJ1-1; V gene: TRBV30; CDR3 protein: CAWSVQVSWTNTEAFF
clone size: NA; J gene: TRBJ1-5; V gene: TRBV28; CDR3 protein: CASSLSPTGSLNQPQHF
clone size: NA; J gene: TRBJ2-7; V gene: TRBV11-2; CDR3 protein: CASSFGGGRYEQYF
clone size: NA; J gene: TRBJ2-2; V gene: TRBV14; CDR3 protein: CASQEKQGPIGELFF
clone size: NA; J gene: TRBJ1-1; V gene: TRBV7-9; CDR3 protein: CASSPRVMNTEAFF
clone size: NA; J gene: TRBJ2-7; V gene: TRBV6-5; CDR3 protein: CASRRTASYEQYF
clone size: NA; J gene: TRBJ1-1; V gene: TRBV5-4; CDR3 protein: CASSLGRQDGEAFF
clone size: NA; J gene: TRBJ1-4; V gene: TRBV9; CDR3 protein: CASSVAGNEKLFF
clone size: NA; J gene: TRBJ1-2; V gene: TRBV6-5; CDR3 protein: CASSVGQGTNYGYTF
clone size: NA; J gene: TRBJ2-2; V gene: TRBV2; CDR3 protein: CAGGEGNTGELFF
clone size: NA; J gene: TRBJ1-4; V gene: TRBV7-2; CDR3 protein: CASRRTGGAEEKLFF
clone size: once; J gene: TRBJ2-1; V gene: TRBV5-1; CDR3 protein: CASSLVEAAEQFF
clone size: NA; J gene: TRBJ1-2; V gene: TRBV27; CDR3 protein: CASSPWDRPGYTF
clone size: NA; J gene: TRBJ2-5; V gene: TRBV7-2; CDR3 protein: CASTKGANQETQYF
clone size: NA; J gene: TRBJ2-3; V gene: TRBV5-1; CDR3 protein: CASSLNGGGAWDTQYF
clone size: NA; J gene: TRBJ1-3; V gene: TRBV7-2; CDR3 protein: CASSLEGRGTGNTIYF
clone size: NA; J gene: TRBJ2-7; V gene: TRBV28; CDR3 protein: CASSTGTSGRKLAYEQYF
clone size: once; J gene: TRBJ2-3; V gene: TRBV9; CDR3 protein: CASSPQTSGGAPYF